The following is a TCR beta chain sequence with its context. Antigen unknown. The data originate from a study of breast tumors, draining lymph nodes, adjacent tissues. Study-level findings and limits: Luminal-like breast cancer showed significantly higher tumor–nontumor repertoire similarity than basal-like. Compared with lymph nodes, tumors were less diverse; compared with nontumor tissue, more.

One entry per CDR3 protein results from TCRdb running MiXCR on the multiplex PCR reads. The sample consists of 15,000 to 16,000 distinct CDR3 sequences, around 50% of them appearing once. CDR1 and CDR2 (germline): SGHKS, YYEKEE (reference sequence). Trimming removed 0 bases at V and 4 bases at J, with 7 bases between. The CDR3 length is 13 residues. The chain carries TRBV5-5 and TRBJ1-2; D is unresolved. Material: tumor-adjacent breast tissue. This clonotype originated in a female donor with breast cancer. Some clones in this sample may be carry-over from other donors' samples. The CDR3 region is CASSLDLTYGYTF. In nucleotides, the CDR3 is TGTGCCAGCAGCTTGGATCTAACCTATGGCTACACCTTC.